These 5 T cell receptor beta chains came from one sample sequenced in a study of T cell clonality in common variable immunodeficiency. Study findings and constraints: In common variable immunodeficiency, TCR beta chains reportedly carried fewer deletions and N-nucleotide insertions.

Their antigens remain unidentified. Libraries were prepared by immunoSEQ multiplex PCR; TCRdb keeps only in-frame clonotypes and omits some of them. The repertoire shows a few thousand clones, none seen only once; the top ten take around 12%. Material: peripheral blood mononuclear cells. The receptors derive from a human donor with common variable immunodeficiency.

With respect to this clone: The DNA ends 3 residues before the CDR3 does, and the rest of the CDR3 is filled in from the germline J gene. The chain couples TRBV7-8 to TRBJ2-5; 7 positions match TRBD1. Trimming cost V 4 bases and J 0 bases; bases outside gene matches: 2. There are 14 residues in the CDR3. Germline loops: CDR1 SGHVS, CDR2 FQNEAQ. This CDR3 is CASSWDSHQETQYF. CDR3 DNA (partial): TGTGCCAGCAGCTGGGACAGCCACCAAGAGACC.

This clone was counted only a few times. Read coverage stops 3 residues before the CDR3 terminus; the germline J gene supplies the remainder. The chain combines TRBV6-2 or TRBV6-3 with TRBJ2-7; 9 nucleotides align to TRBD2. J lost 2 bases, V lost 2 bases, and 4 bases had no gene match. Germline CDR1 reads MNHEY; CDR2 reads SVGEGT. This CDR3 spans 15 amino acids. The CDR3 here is CASSYLRLAAYEQYF. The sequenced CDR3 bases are TGTGCCAGCAGTTACCTTAGACTAGCGGCCTACGAG.

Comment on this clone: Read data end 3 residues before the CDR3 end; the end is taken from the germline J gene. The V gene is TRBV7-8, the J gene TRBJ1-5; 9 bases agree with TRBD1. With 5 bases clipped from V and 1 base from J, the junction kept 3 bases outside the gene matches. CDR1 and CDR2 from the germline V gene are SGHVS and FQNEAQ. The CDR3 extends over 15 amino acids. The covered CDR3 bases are TGTGCCAGCAGCCCCGGGACAGGGAGCAATCAGCCC. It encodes CASSPGTGSNQP. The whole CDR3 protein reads CASSPGTGSNQPQHF.

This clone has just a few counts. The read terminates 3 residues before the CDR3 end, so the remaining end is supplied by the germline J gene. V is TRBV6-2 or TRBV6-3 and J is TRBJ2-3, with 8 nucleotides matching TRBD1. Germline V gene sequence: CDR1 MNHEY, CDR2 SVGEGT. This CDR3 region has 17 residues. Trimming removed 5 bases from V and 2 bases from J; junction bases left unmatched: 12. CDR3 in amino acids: CASSPRRTGQITDTQYF. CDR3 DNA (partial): TGTGCCAGCAGTCCACGCCGGACAGGGCAAATCACAGATACG.

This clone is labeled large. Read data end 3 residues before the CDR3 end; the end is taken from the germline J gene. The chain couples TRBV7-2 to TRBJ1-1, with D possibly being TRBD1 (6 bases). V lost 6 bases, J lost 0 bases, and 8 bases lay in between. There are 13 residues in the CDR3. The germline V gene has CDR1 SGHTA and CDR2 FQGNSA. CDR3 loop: CASSTGLNTEAFF. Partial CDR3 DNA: TGTGCCAGCAGTACAGGGTTGAACACTGAA. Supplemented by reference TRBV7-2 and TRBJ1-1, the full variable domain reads GAGVSQSPSNKVTEKGKDVELRCDPISGHTALYWYRQSLGQGLEFLIYFQGNSAPDKSGLPSDRFSAERTGGSVSTLTIQRTQQEDSAVYLCASSTGLNTEAFFGQGTRLTVV.